The source of this T cell receptor (beta chain) is a study of cytomegalovirus exposure and HLA in healthy donors. Study conclusions and caveats: Because they were indistinguishable, some V segments, including TRBV6-2 and TRBV6-3, were excluded.

The V gene end was trimmed by 5 bases and the J gene end by 1 base; junction bases not matched to a gene: 1. The CDR3 runs to 15 residues. The V gene's germline CDR1 is SEHNR and CDR2 FQNEAQ (reference sequence). With respect to this clone: Its antigen is currently unknown.

PCR involved 60 Vbeta and 13 Jbeta primers. Clones were read by immunoSEQ multiplex PCR, and TCRdb kept only the in-frame ones, dropping some. The sample has 95,000 to 110,000 clones; around 73% are singletons. The TCR was taken from a man between 25 and 39 years old in good health and CMV-seronegative. The chain combines TRBV7-9 with TRBJ2-3, with 12 bases that match TRBD2. Source material: PBMCs. The CDR3 DNA reads TGTGCCAGCAGCCGGACTAGCGGGGGCACAGATACGCAGTATTTT. Translation: CASSRTSGGTDTQYF.